The 32 T cell receptor beta chains below all came from one sample that was sequenced in a study of blood T cell repertoires in COVID-19. Here immunoSEQ multiplex PCR was the method, and the copy in TCRdb shows in-frame clones only, minus some. The sample carries about 220,000 clones, 84% recorded once. What was sequenced was peripheral blood. These receptor sequences come from a woman under 40 who had recovered from COVID-19.

The sample holds many counts of this clone. The gene calls are TRBV9 and TRBJ2-1; 10 bases match TRBD2. Germline V lookup: CDR1 SGDLS, CDR2 YYNGEE. Trimming at V came to 3 bases and at J to 8 bases, leaving 11 bases not matched to a gene. This CDR3 is 16 amino acids long. Here the CDR3 DNA reads TGTGCCAGCAGCGGTCCCCGGACTAGCGGAGACCATGAGCAGTTCTTC. This translates into CASSGPRTSGDHEQFF.

A word on this clone: Its ends do not fully match the called genes, so a read error is possible. Here the CDR3 reads CASSDSGQGIYGYTF. Written as DNA, the CDR3 is TGTGCCAGCAGTGACTCGGGACAGGGAATCTATGGCTACACCTTC. This sequence joins TRBV6-5 and TRBJ1-2; TRBD1 agrees at 9 bases. CDR1 and CDR2 from the germline V gene are MNHEY and SVGAGI. CDR3 size: 15 residues.

This clone was counted once. The V call is TRBV6-5, the J call TRBJ1-5; D perhaps matches TRBD1 (6 bases). The CDR3 spans 15 residues. V gave up 6 bases and J gave up 0 bases, with 12 bases separating them. CDR1 MNHEY and CDR2 SVGAGI come from the germline V gene. The CDR3 protein is CASRWTEYSNQPQHF. The CDR3 DNA reads as TGTGCCAGCAGATGGACAGAGTATAGCAATCAGCCCCAGCATTTT.

The gene calls are TRBV18 and TRBJ1-5; D is possibly TRBD1 (6 bases). V lost 5 bases and J lost 5, with 16 bases in between. This CDR3 region has 15 residues. Germline V gene data show CDR1 as KGHSH and CDR2 as LQKENI. The CDR3 loop reads CASSSIQGSDQPQHF. CDR3 DNA: TGTGCCAGCTCATCCATACAGGGAAGCGATCAGCCCCAGCATTTT.

This clone has a single count. The chain uses TRBV5-1 and TRBJ2-6, with 7 bases matching TRBD1. This CDR3 is 19 amino acids long. V gave up 0 bases and J gave up 0 bases; unmatched junction bases: 9. In germline, CDR1 is SGHRS, CDR2 YFSETQ. The DNA for the CDR3 is TGCGCCAGCAGCTTGGCCGGACCCGGGACAGCCTCTGGGGCCAACGTCCTGACTTTC. As protein: CASSLAGPGTASGANVLTF.

This clone was picked up many times. The chain links TRBV5-8 to TRBJ2-7; weak D call: TRBD2 (5 bases). This CDR3 is built from 15 residues. Trimming took 2 bases from V and 0 from J, leaving 12 bases between them. Germline CDR1 is SGHTS and CDR2 is YDEGEE. CDR3 bases: TGTGCCAGCAGCTTACCTAGCCTGAGCTCCTACGAGCAGTACTTC. It specifies CASSLPSLSSYEQYF.

This sequence joins TRBV13 and TRBJ1-6; 9 bases are shared with TRBD1. CDR3 length: 13 amino acids. The junction had 3 bases not matched to a gene; V was cut back by 8 bases and J by 7 bases. From germline, CDR1 is PRHDT and CDR2 FYEKMQ (reference sequence). CDR3 region: CASRGQGNSPLHF. CDR3 nucleotide sequence: TGTGCCAGCCGCGGACAGGGGAATTCACCCCTCCACTTT.

The chain recombines TRBV28 with TRBJ2-7, with TRBD1 matching 10 bases. Germline values: CDR1 MDHEN, CDR2 SYDVKM. Unmatched junction bases numbered 5, after V lost 7 bases and J lost 5 bases. The CDR3 extends over 13 amino acids. The CDR3 spells CASTGTGVHEQYF. DNA of the CDR3: TGTGCCAGCACCGGGACAGGGGTCCACGAGCAGTACTTC.

The chain employs TRBV18 and TRBJ1-6; TRBD1 is a possible D gene (6 bases). This CDR3 comprises 16 residues. Germline lookup yields CDR1 KGHSH and CDR2 LQKENI. The ends were cut back, 2 bases at V and 5 bases at J, with 13 bases in the middle. CDR3 nucleotide sequence: TGTGCCAGCTCACCAGCCCTCCCAGGGGATAATTCACCCCTCCACTTT. It translates to CASSPALPGDNSPLHF. The whole variable domain, filled in from reference TRBV18 and TRBJ1-6, reads NAGVMQNPRHLVRRRGQEARLRCSPMKGHSHVYWYRQLPEEGLKFMVYLQKENIIDESGMPKERFSAEFPKEGPSILRIQQVVRGDSAAYFCASSPALPGDNSPLHFGNGTRLTVT.

This chain links TRBV5-6 with TRBJ2-3, with 10 nucleotides matching TRBD2. Germline V CDR1 and CDR2: SGHDT, YYEEEE. The trim removed 3 bases at V and 7 bases at J, leaving 8 bases unmatched. This CDR3 has 15 residues. The CDR3 loop reads CASSYASGSLNTQYF. Written as DNA, the CDR3 is TGTGCCAGCAGCTACGCTAGCGGGAGTTTAAATACGCAGTATTTT.

The rearrangement links TRBV2 to TRBJ1-1; D is perhaps TRBD1 (5 bases). The CDR3 has 15 residues. The germline V and J ends were trimmed by 4 bases and 0 bases, with 12 bases remaining between them. CDR1 SNHLY and CDR2 FYNNEI come from the germline V gene. The CDR3 sequence is CASSVDSTLNTEAFF. The CDR3 DNA follows: TGTGCCAGCAGTGTTGACAGCACCCTGAACACTGAAGCTTTCTTT.

DNA for the CDR3: TGTGCCAGCAGGCAGACAGGGGCCGGATATGGCTACACCTTC. Its protein product is CASRQTGAGYGYTF. The rearrangement joins TRBV11-2 to TRBJ1-2, with TRBD1 identical over 8 bases. CDR3 length equals 14 residues. Per germline, CDR1 SGHAT and CDR2 FQNNGV. The trim removed 6 bases at V and 5 bases at J, leaving 8 bases unmatched.

The chain has TRBV15 and TRBJ1-4; D is possibly TRBD1 (6 bases). CDR3 length: 16 amino acids. Trimming shortened V by 3 bases and J by 5 bases, and 16 bases separated the two germline ends. From germline, CDR1 is LNHNV and CDR2 YYDKDF (reference sequence). Written as DNA, the CDR3 is TGTGCCACCAGCAGGGGGGGGCGTCAGGAGAATGAAAAACTGTTTTTT. Protein product: CATSRGGRQENEKLFF.

This sequence joins TRBV23-1 and TRBJ2-1, with a possible D match to TRBD2 (6 bases). TRBV23-1 is filed as an ORF, its function uncertain. The V gene lost 0 bases and the J gene lost 0 bases, with 6 bases spanning the gap. The CDR3 extends over 15 amino acids. CDR3 DNA sequence: TGCGCCAGCAGTCAATCGACTAGCTCCTACAATGAGCAGTTCTTC. This sequence encodes CASSQSTSSYNEQFF.

This clone was counted a single time. The J gene is TRBJ2-6, the V gene TRBV6-4, with 10 bases aligning to TRBD1. Germline V CDR1 and CDR2: MRHNA, SNTAGT. This CDR3 region has 16 residues. V shed 4 bases and J 0 bases; nucleotides not matched to a gene: 0. This CDR3 reads CASSGTGGSGANVLTF. CDR3 bases: TGTGCCAGCAGTGGGACAGGGGGCTCTGGGGCCAACGTCCTGACTTTC.

The rearrangement uses TRBV7-9 and TRBJ2-1; possibly TRBD2 for D (7 bases). Germline V CDR1 and CDR2: SEHNR, FQNEAQ (reference sequence). The CDR3 extends over 16 amino acids. V gave up 5 bases and J gave up 7 bases, with 21 bases separating them. This CDR3 reads CASSPEGGRARNEQFF. The CDR3 DNA reads as TGTGCCAGCAGCCCGGAAGGGGGGAGGGCCAGGAATGAGCAGTTCTTC.

The chain links TRBV13 to TRBJ2-5; D is unresolved. CDR1 and CDR2 from the germline V gene are PRHDT and FYEKMQ (reference sequence). The V gene lost 5 bases and the J gene lost 2 bases, with 3 bases spanning the gap. The CDR3 is 11 residues long. The CDR3 region is CASSAQETQYF. CDR3 bases: TGTGCCAGCAGCGCGCAAGAGACCCAGTACTTC.

V gene TRBV11-2 combines with J gene TRBJ1-2; D remains unclear. Germline CDR1 reads SGHAT; CDR2 reads FQNNGV. V was trimmed by 5 bases and J by 8 bases, leaving 24 bases between them. The CDR3 is 16 residues long. In DNA, the CDR3 is TGTGCCAGCAGCCCCATCCTGCCCCGTTATACTGCGGGCTACACCTTC. This encodes CASSPILPRYTAGYTF.

The chain carries TRBV11-2 and TRBJ2-1, with D tentatively TRBD2 (6 bases). CDR1 and CDR2 from the germline V gene are SGHAT and FQNNGV. The CDR3 is 17 amino acids. Between the trimmed V and J ends, which lost 2 bases and 4 bases, there was a span of 18 bases. The CDR3 DNA is TGTGCCAGCAGCTTAATTGCAGGAGGGCTTTTTTACAATGAGCAGTTCTTC. This translates into CASSLIAGGLFYNEQFF.

The V gene is TRBV5-6, the J gene TRBJ1-3, with D tentatively TRBD1 (6 bases). The V end lost 4 bases, the J end lost 0 bases, and 8 bases lay between the germline ends. This CDR3 region has 14 residues. Germline V gene sequence: CDR1 SGHDT, CDR2 YYEEEE. This CDR3 reads CASSRTDSGNTIYF. CDR3 nucleotide sequence: TGTGCCAGCAGCCGGACAGACTCTGGAAACACCATATATTTT.

This clone was counted a single time. The chain recombines TRBV2 with TRBJ2-1; D remains unclear. Germline CDR1 reads SNHLY; CDR2 reads FYNNEI. V was clipped by 8 bases and J by 0 bases, with 8 bases between them. This CDR3 has 13 amino acids. CDR3 nucleotide sequence: TGTGCCAGCGGCGGCTCCTCCTACAATGAGCAGTTCTTC. Amino acids: CASGGSSYNEQFF.

V gene TRBV5-5 combines with J gene TRBJ2-7; TRBD1 aligns across 12 bases. V lost 1 base, J lost 7 bases, and 6 bases stayed unmatched. The CDR3 loop spans 15 amino acids. The V gene's germline CDR1 is SGHKS and CDR2 YYEKEE (reference sequence). In nucleotides, the CDR3 is TGTGCCAGCAGCTTGAGGGACAGGGGGCTGTGGGAGCAGTACTTC. Translation: CASSLRDRGLWEQYF. Supplemented by reference TRBV5-5 and TRBJ2-7, the full variable domain reads DAGVTQSPTHLIKTRGQQVTLRCSPISGHKSVSWYQQVLGQGPQFIFQYYEKEERGRGNFPDRFSARQFPNYSSELNVNALLLGDSALYLCASSLRDRGLWEQYFGPGTRLTVT.

J is TRBJ1-2 and V is TRBV19, with D perhaps matching TRBD1 (5 bases). The length of the CDR3 is 15 residues. Germline loops: CDR1 LNHDA, CDR2 SQIVND (reference sequence). V lost 0 bases, J lost 0 bases, and 8 bases lay in between. The CDR3 sequence is CASSIDGTTNYGYTF. In nucleotides, the CDR3 is TGTGCCAGTAGTATAGATGGGACTACTAACTATGGCTACACCTTC.

The V gene is TRBV5-1, the J gene TRBJ1-5; TRBD1 matches at 7 bases. Losses at the gene ends were 2 bases for V and 7 bases for J; bases not matched to a gene: 6. The CDR3 totals 14 residues. The germline V gene has CDR1 SGHRS and CDR2 YFSETQ. CDR3 sequence reads: CASSFTGDGQPQHF. The CDR3 nucleotides read TGCGCCAGCAGCTTTACAGGGGATGGGCAGCCCCAGCATTTT. Filled out from reference TRBV5-1 and TRBJ1-5, the complete variable domain reads KAGVTQTPRYLIKTRGQQVTLSCSPISGHRSVSWYQQTPGQGLQFLFEYFSETQRNKGNFPGRFSGRQFSNSRSEMNVSTLELGDSALYLCASSFTGDGQPQHFGDGTRLSIL.

The chain uses TRBV5-1 and TRBJ2-5; 10 bases fit TRBD2. V shed 4 bases and J 4 bases; nucleotides not matched to a gene: 4. Germline V CDR1 and CDR2: SGHRS, YFSETQ. The CDR3 loop spans 14 amino acids. The DNA for the CDR3 is TGCGCCAGCAGCACCAGGACTAGCGGAGAGACCCAGTACTTC. It is translated as CASSTRTSGETQYF.

V gene TRBV19 combines with J gene TRBJ1-1; D is perhaps TRBD1 (6 bases). CDR3 length: 14 amino acids. Trimming cost V 3 bases and J 4 bases, with 12 bases left between them. Germline CDR1 is LNHDA and CDR2 is SQIVND (reference sequence). The CDR3 spells CASSIISGATEAFF. The CDR3 DNA sequence: TGTGCCAGTAGTATCATTTCAGGGGCCACTGAAGCTTTCTTT.

This clone was counted between two and nine times. The chain couples TRBV3-1 (or the pseudogene TRBV3-2) to TRBJ1-5; TRBD1 matches at 9 bases. Germline CDR1 LGHDT, CDR2 YNNKEL (reference sequence). The CDR3 length is 14 residues. The J segment lost 5 bases and the V segment lost 5 bases, leaving 4 bases of the junction unmatched. The CDR3 DNA follows: TGTGCCAGCAGCGGACAGGGGATGTATCAGCCCCAGCATTTT. As protein: CASSGQGMYQPQHF.

The chain couples TRBV29-1 to TRBJ2-5, with 8 bases identical to TRBD1. V lost 3 bases, J lost 4 bases, and 4 bases stayed unmatched. The CDR3 is made up of 13 amino acids. Germline V gives CDR1 SQVTM, CDR2 ANQGSEA. CDR3 sequence (DNA): TGCAGCGTTGACACACAGGGGGTAGAGACCCAGTACTTC. Protein: CSVDTQGVETQYF.

This chain connects TRBV7-9 to TRBJ1-6; weak D call: TRBD1 (5 bases). CDR3 length equals 12 residues. CDR1 is SEHNR and CDR2 is FQNEAQ in the germline V gene (reference sequence). Trimming took off 5 bases at V and 12 bases at J, with 11 bases between the two ends. The CDR3 nucleotides are TGTGCCAGCAGCCGCCAGGGTAGACCCCTCCACTTT. It translates to CASSRQGRPLHF.

This chain uses TRBV30 with TRBJ2-7, with no clear D. The V end lost 3 bases, the J end lost 7 bases, and 13 bases lay between the germline ends. Germline values: CDR1 GTSNPN, CDR2 SVGIG (reference sequence). This CDR3 has 12 residues. This CDR3 is CAWSITSLEQYF. The DNA of the CDR3 is TGTGCCTGGAGCATCACTTCGTTGGAGCAGTACTTC. The entire variable domain, with the rest obtained from reference TRBV30 and TRBJ2-7, is as follows: SQTIHQWPATLVQPVGSPLSLECTVEGTSNPNLYWYRQAAGRGLQLLFYSVGIGQISSEVPQNLSASRPQDRQFILSSKKLLLSDSGFYLCAWSITSLEQYFGPGTRLTVT.

Of note for this clone: Other DNA sequences in the sample encode the same CDR3. The chain joins TRBV5-1 to TRBJ2-3; D may be TRBD2 (5 bases). CDR1 SGHRS and CDR2 YFSETQ come from the germline V gene. The CDR3 runs 13 residues. V was cut by 4 bases and J by 2 bases, with 8 bases left in between. CDR3 residues: CASSPGYTDTQYF. In DNA, the CDR3 is TGCGCCAGCAGCCCGGGGTACACAGATACGCAGTATTTT.

The J gene is TRBJ2-6, the V gene TRBV14, with no clear D. V was pared by 1 base and J by 2 bases, with 6 bases between. This CDR3 has 15 amino acids. The germline V gene has CDR1 SGHDN and CDR2 FVKESK. Here the CDR3 reads CASSQGLPGANVLTF. CDR3 nucleotide sequence: TGTGCCAGCAGCCAAGGTCTTCCTGGGGCCAACGTCCTGACTTTC. Based on the CDR3 plus reference TRBV14 and TRBJ2-6, the full variable domain is EAGVTQFPSHSVIEKGQTVTLRCDPISGHDNLYWYRRVMGKEIKFLLHFVKESKQDESGMPNNRFLAERTGGTYSTLKVQPAELEDSGVYFCASSQGLPGANVLTFGAGSRLTVL.